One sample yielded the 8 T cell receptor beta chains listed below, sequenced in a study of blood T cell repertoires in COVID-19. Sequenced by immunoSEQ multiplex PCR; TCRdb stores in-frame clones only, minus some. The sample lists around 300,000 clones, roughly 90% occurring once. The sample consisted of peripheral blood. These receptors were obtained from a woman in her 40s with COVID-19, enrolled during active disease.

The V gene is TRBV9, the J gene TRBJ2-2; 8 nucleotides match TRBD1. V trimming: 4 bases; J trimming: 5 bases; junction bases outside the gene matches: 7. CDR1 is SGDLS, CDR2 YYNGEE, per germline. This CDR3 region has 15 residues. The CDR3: CASSPKTGETGELFF. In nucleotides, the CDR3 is TGTGCCAGCAGCCCCAAGACAGGGGAAACCGGGGAGCTGTTTTTT.

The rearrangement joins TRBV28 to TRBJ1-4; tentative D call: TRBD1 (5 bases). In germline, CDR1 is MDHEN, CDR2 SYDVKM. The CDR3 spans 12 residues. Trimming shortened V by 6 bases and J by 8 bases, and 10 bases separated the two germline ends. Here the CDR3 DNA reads TGTGCCAGCAGGCAGGGAAGCGAAAAACTGTTTTTT. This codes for CASRQGSEKLFF.

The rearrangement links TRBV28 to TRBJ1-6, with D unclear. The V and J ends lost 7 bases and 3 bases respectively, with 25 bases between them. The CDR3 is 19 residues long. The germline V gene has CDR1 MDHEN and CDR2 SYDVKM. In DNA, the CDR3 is TGTGCCAGCATCGCCGCTGTTTCTCCGGGATTTAACTATAATTCACCCCTCCACTTT. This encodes CASIAAVSPGFNYNSPLHF. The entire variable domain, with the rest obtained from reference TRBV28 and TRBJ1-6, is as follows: DVKVTQSSRYLVKRTGEKVFLECVQDMDHENMFWYRQDPGLGLRLIYFSYDVKMKEKGDIPEGYSVSREKKERFSLILESASTNQTSMYLCASIAAVSPGFNYNSPLHFGNGTRLTVT.

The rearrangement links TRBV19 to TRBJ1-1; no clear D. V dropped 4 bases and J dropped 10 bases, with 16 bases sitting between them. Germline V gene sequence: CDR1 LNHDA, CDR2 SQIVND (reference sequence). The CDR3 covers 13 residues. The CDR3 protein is CASSTPRREGAFF. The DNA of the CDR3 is TGTGCCAGTAGTACCCCCCGGAGGGAGGGAGCTTTCTTT.

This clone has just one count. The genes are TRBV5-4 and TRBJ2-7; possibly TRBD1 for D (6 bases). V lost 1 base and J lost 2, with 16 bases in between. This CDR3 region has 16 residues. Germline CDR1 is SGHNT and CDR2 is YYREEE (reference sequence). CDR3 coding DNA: TGTGCCAGCAGCTTGACGGGACACGATAGGGCCTACGAGCAGTACTTC. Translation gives CASSLTGHDRAYEQYF.

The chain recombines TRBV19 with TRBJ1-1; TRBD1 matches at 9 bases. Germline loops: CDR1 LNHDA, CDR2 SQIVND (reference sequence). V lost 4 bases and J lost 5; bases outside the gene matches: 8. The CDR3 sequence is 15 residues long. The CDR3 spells CASSTLVQGATEAFF. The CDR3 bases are TGTGCCAGTAGTACTCTGGTACAGGGGGCGACTGAAGCTTTCTTT. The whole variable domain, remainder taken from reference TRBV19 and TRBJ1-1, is DGGITQSPKYLFRKEGQNVTLSCEQNLNHDAMYWYRQDPGQGLRLIYYSQIVNDFQKGDIAEGYSVSREKKESFPLTVTSAQKNPTAFYLCASSTLVQGATEAFFGQGTRLTVV.

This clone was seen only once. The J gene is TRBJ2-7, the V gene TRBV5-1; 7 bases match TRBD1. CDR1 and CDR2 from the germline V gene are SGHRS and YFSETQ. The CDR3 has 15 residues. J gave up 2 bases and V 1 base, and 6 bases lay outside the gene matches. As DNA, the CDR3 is TGCGCCAGCAGCTTGACCCGACAGGGCACCTACGAGCAGTACTTC. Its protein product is CASSLTRQGTYEQYF.

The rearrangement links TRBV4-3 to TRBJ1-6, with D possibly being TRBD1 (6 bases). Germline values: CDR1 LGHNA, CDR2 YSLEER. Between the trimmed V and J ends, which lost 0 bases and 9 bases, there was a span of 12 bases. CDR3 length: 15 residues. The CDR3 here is CASSQDPGGSSPLHF. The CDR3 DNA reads TGCGCCAGCAGCCAAGATCCGGGGGGCAGTTCACCCCTCCACTTT.